The clone carrying this TCR beta chain was seen only a few times. Its specificity is not known. This record comes from a study of cytomegalovirus exposure and HLA in healthy donors. Findings and limits, study-wide: The authors considered a cluster of highly shared sequence variants likely to be a sequencing artifact. Apparent HLA restriction characterized most CMV-associated TCR beta chains in a later analysis.

V was cut by 3 bases and J by 8 bases, with 17 bases left in between. Germline V gene sequence: CDR1 SGHDT, CDR2 YYEEEE. This CDR3 has 15 amino acids. The PCR used 60 Vbeta and 13 Jbeta primers. Only in-frame clones appear in the TCRdb table, and some are missing; sequencing was by immunoSEQ multiplex PCR. The sample has about 110,000 clones, approximately 71% seen once. The chain uses TRBV5-6 and TRBJ1-4; possibly TRBD1 for D (5 bases). The source is a woman aged 70 to 79 in good health and CMV-seropositive. The sequencing input was PBMCs. The CDR3 loop is CASSYRQNGGEKLFF. The CDR3 DNA reads TGTGCCAGCAGCTACCGACAGAACGGGGGGGAAAAACTGTTTTTT. The full variable domain, with the rest looked up from reference TRBV5-6 and TRBJ1-4, is DAGVTQSPTHLIKTRGQQVTLRCSPKSGHDTVSWYQQALGQGPQFIFQYYEEEERQRGNFPDRFSGHQFPNYSSELNVNALLLGDSALYLCASSYRQNGGEKLFFGSGTQLSVL.